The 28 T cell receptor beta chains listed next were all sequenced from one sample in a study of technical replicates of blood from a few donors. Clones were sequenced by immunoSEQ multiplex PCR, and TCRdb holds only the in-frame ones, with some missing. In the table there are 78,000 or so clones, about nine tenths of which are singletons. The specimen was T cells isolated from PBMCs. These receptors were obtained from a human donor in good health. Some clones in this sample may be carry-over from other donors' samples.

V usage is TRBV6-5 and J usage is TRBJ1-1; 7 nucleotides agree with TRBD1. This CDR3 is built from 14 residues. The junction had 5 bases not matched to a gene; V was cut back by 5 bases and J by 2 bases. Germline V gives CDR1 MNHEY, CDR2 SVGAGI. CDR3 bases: TGTGCCAGCAGTATGGGGGACAGTAACACTGAAGCTTTCTTT. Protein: CASSMGDSNTEAFF.

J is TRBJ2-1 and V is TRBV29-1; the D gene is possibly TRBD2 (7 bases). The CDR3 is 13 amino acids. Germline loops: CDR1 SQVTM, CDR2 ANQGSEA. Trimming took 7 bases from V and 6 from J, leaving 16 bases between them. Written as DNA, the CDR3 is TGCAGCGCCTTTAAGGGGGGGGGCAATGAGCAGTTCTTC. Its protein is CSAFKGGGNEQFF.

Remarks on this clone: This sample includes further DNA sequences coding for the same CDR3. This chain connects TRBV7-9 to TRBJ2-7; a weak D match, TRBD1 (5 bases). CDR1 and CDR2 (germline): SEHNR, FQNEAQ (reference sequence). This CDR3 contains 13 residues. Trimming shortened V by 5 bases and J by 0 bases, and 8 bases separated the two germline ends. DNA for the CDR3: TGTGCCAGCAGCCTAGACAGCTCCTACGAGCAGTACTTC. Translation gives CASSLDSSYEQYF.

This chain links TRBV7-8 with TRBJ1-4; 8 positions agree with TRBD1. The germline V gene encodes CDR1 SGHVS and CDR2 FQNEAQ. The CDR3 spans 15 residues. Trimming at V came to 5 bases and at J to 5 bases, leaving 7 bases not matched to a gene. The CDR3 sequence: CASSTDRVPNEKLFF. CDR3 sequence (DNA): TGTGCCAGCAGCACGGACAGGGTTCCGAATGAAAAACTGTTTTTT.

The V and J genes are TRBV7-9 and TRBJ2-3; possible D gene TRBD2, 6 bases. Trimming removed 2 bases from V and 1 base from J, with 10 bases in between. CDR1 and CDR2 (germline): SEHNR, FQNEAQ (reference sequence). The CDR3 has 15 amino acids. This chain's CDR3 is CASSLRSGGTDTQYF. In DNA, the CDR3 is TGTGCCAGCAGCTTACGCTCGGGAGGCACAGATACGCAGTATTTT.

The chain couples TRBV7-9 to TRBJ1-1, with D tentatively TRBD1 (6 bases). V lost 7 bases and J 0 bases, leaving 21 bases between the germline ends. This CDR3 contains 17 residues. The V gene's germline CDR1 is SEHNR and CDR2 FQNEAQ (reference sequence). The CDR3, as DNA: TGTGCCAGCACCTATTTTCCGACAGGTTTCATGAACACTGAAGCTTTCTTT. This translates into CASTYFPTGFMNTEAFF. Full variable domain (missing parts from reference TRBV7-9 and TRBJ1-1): DTGVSQNPRHKITKRGQNVTFRCDPISEHNRLYWYRQTLGQGPEFLTYFQNEAQLEKSRLLSDRFSAERPKGSFSTLEIQRTEQGDSAMYLCASTYFPTGFMNTEAFFGQGTRLTVV.

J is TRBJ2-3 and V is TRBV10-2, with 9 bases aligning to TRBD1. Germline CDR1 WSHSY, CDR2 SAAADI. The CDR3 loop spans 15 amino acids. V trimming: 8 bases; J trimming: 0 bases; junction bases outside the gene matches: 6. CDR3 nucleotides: TGCGCCAGCCTACGGACAGGGGCCAGCACAGATACGCAGTATTTT. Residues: CASLRTGASTDTQYF.

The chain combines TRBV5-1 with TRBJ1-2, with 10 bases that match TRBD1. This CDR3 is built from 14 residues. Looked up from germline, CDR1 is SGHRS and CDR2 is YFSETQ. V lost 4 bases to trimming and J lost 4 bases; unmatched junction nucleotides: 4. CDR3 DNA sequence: TGCGCCAGCAGCGGAGGACAGGGGGGCTATGGCTACACCTTC. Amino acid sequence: CASSGGQGGYGYTF.

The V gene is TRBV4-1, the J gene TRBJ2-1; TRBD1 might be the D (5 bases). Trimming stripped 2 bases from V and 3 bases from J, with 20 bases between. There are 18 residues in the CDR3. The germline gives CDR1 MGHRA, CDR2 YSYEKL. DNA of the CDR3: TGCGCCAGCAGCCAAAGGGTAGGACAATCAAGGGTCTACAATGAGCAGTTCTTC. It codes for CASSQRVGQSRVYNEQFF.

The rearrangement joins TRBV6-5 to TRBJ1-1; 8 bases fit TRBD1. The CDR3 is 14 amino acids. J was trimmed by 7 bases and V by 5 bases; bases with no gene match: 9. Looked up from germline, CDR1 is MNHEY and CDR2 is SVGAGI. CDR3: CASSPGQEDFEAFF. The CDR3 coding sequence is TGTGCCAGCAGTCCGGGACAGGAAGACTTTGAAGCTTTCTTT.

Here the CDR3 DNA reads TGTGCCAGCAGCAGGACAGGGAGTACTGAAGCTTTCTTT. Translated, it gives CASSRTGSTEAFF. The genes are TRBV7-6 and TRBJ1-1; TRBD1 aligns across 8 bases. Per the germline V gene, CDR1 is SGHVS and CDR2 is FNYEAQ. CDR3 length: 13 amino acids. The junction had 4 bases not matched to a gene; V was cut back by 5 bases and J by 5 bases.

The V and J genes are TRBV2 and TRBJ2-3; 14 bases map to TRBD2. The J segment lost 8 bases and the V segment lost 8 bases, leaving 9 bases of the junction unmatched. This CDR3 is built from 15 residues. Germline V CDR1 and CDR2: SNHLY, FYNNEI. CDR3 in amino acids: CASGGTSGGGGTQYF. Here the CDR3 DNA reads TGTGCCAGCGGTGGGACTAGCGGGGGAGGCGGTACGCAGTATTTT.

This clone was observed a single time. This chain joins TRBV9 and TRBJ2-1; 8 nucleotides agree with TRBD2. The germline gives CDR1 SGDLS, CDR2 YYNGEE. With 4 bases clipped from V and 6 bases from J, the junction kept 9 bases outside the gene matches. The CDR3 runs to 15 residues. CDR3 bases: TGTGCCAGCAGCAGAGCGGGAGCCGACTCCAATGAGCAGTTCTTC. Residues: CASSRAGADSNEQFF.

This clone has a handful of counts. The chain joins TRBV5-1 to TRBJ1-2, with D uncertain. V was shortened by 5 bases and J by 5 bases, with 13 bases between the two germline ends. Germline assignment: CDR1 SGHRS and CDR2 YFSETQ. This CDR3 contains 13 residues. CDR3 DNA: TGCGCCAGCAGTTTCGGGTCGCCTTATGGCTACACCTTC. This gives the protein CASSFGSPYGYTF.

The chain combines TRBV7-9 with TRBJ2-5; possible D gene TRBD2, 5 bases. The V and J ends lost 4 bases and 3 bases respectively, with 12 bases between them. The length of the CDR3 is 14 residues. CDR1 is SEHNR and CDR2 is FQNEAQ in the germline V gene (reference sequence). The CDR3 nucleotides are TGTGCCAGCAGCTCAAAGGACGGGAAAGAGACCCAGTACTTC. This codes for CASSSKDGKETQYF.

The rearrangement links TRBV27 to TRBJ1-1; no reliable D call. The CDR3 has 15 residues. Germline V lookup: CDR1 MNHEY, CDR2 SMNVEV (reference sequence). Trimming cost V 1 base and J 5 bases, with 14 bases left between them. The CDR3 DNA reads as TGTGCCAGCAGTTTATTGATGTCTGGTAGTACTGAAGCTTTCTTT. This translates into CASSLLMSGSTEAFF.

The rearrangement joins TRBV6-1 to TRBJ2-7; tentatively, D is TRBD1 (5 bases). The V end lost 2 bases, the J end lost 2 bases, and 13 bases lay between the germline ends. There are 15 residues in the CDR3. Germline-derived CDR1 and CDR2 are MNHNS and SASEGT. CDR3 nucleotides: TGTGCCAGCAGTGAAATGGCAGGGTCCACCTACGAGCAGTACTTC. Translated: CASSEMAGSTYEQYF.

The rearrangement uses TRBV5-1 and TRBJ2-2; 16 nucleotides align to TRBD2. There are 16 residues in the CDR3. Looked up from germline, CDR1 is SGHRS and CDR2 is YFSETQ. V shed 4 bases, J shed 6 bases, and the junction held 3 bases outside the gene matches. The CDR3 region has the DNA TGCGCCAGCAGCCAAGGGACTAGCGGGAGGGCCGGGGAGCTGTTTTTT. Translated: CASSQGTSGRAGELFF.

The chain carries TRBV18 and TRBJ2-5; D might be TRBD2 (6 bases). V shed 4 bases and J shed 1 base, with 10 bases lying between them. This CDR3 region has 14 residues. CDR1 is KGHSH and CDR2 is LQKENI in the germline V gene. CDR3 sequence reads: CASSLSGVQETQYF. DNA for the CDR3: TGTGCCAGCTCACTCTCGGGGGTCCAAGAGACCCAGTACTTC.

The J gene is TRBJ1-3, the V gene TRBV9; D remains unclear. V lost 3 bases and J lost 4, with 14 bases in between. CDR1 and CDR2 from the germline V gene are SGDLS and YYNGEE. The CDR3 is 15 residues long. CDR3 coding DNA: TGTGCCAGCAGCGGCGGGCAATCGGAGGGAAACACCATATATTTT. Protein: CASSGGQSEGNTIYF.

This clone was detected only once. CDR3 in DNA: TGTGCCAGTACAAGCCCGCTAAGATACAATGAGCAGTTCTTC. Amino acids: CASTSPLRYNEQFF. The chain uses TRBV19 and TRBJ2-1; D is undetermined. The CDR3 runs to 14 residues. Trimming removed 7 bases from V and 4 bases from J, with 14 bases in between. CDR1 and CDR2 (germline): LNHDA, SQIVND (reference sequence). Together with reference TRBV19 and TRBJ2-1, the CDR3 gives the full variable domain: DGGITQSPKYLFRKEGQNVTLSCEQNLNHDAMYWYRQDPGQGLRLIYYSQIVNDFQKGDIAEGYSVSREKKESFPLTVTSAQKNPTAFYLCASTSPLRYNEQFFGPGTRLTVL.

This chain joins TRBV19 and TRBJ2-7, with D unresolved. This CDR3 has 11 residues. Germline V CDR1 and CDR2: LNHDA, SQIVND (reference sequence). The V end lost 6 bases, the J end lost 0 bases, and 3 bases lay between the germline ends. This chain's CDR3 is CASSGSYEQYF. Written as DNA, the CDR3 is TGTGCCAGTAGCGGCTCCTACGAGCAGTACTTC.

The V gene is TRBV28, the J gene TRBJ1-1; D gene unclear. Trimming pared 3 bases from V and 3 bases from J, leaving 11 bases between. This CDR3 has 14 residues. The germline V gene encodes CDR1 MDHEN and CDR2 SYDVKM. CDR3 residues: CASSFFQRDTEAFF. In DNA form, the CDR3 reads TGTGCCAGCAGTTTCTTCCAACGGGACACTGAAGCTTTCTTT.

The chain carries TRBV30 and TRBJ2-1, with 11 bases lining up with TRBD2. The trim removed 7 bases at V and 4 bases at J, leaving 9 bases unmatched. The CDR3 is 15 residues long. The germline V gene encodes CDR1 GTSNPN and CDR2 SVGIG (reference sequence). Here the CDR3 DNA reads TGTGCCTTCTACCCTTTAGCGGGGGGGTACAATGAGCAGTTCTTC. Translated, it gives CAFYPLAGGYNEQFF.

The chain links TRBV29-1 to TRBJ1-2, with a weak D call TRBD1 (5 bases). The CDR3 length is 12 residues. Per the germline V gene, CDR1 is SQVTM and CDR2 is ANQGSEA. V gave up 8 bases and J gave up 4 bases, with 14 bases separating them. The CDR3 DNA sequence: TGCAGCACGTTGACAGCTTCCTATGGCTACACCTTC. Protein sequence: CSTLTASYGYTF. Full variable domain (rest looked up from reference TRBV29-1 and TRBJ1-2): SAVISQKPSRDICQRGTSLTIQCQVDSQVTMMFWYRQQPGQSLTLIATANQGSEATYESGFVIDKFPISRPNLTFSTLTVSNMSPEDSSIYLCSTLTASYGYTFGSGTRLTVV.

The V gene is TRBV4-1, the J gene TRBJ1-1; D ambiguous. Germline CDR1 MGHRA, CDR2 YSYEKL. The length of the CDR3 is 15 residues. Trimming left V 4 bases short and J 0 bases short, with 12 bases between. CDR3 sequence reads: CASSPYGFMNTEAFF. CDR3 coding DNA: TGCGCCAGCAGCCCCTACGGGTTCATGAACACTGAAGCTTTCTTT.

This CDR3 reads CASSLPTPDTQYF. The DNA of the CDR3 is TGTGCCAGCAGCTTACCGACACCAGATACGCAGTATTTT. This chain links TRBV7-2 with TRBJ2-3; D gene uncertain. Deletions cut 2 bases from V and 4 bases from J, with 7 bases between. The CDR3 runs 13 residues. The V gene's germline CDR1 is SGHTA and CDR2 FQGNSA.

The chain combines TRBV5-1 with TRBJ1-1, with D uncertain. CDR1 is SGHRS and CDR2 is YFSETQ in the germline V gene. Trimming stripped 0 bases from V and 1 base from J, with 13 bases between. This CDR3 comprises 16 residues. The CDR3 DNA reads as TGCGCCAGCAGCTTGGCCACCGGTCCCGAGAACACTGAAGCTTTCTTT. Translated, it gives CASSLATGPENTEAFF.